The 14 T cell receptor beta chains presented below share a single source sample, sequenced in a study of long-term antiretroviral therapy in people with HIV. Researchers ran immunoSEQ v3.0 at survey level. TCRdb's table, derived via immunoSEQ multiplex PCR, lists solely in-frame clones and lacks some. This sample has 4,000 to 6,000 clones; 88% occur once, and the top ten carry over 5%. The sample here was unsorted PBMCs, taken 1.3 years after starting antiretroviral therapy. The receptors shown here come from a woman between 45 and 60 years old with HIV.

DNA for the CDR3: TGCAGCGTTGTTGGCGACTCCTACGAGCAGTACTTC. Translating gives CSVVGDSYEQYF. The chain employs TRBV29-1 and TRBJ2-7; D unresolved. Germline CDR1 and CDR2: SQVTM and ANQGSEA. The CDR3 has 12 amino acids. V was trimmed by 4 bases and J by 0 bases, leaving 7 bases between them.

The chain combines TRBV7-6 with TRBJ2-7; D not resolved. The CDR3 is 14 residues long. CDR1 and CDR2 (germline): SGHVS, FNYEAQ. Trimming cost V 4 bases and J 2 bases, with 12 bases left between them. As DNA, the CDR3 is TGTGCCAGCAGCTCGACCTTTGGGCCCTACGAGCAGTACTTC. This encodes CASSSTFGPYEQYF.

V gene TRBV9 combines with J gene TRBJ2-5, with unresolved D. Germline V gene data show CDR1 as SGDLS and CDR2 as YYNGEE. The CDR3 spans 17 residues. V was trimmed by 1 base and J by 0 bases, leaving 16 bases between them. In nucleotides, the CDR3 is TGTGCCAGCAGCGTACAATGGAGCCCACCGTACCAAGAGACCCAGTACTTC. It yields the protein CASSVQWSPPYQETQYF.

There are a few counts of this clone. The rearrangement joins TRBV9 to TRBJ1-1, with D unresolved. Trimming took 6 bases from V and 8 from J, leaving 11 bases between them. Per germline, CDR1 SGDLS and CDR2 YYNGEE. The CDR3 is 11 amino acids. The CDR3 sequence: CASNLAGEAFF. In nucleotides, the CDR3 is TGTGCCAGCAACCTTGCTGGAGAAGCTTTCTTT.

This chain connects TRBV7-8 to TRBJ1-4; 11 bases match TRBD1. Germline CDR1 reads SGHVS; CDR2 reads FQNEAQ. The trim removed 5 bases at V and 9 bases at J, leaving 11 bases unmatched. CDR3 size: 16 residues. CDR3 protein: CASSMDRGLMGKKLFF. The CDR3 region has the DNA TGTGCCAGCAGCATGGACAGGGGGCTTATGGGAAAAAAACTGTTTTTT.

This clone came up a few times. This chain connects TRBV5-8 to TRBJ1-6; D not resolved. Looked up from germline, CDR1 is SGHTS and CDR2 is YDEGEE. Trimming left V 3 bases short and J 7 bases short, with 11 bases between. There are 14 residues in the CDR3. DNA for the CDR3: TGTGCCAGCAGCTCCCAGAGAGGGAATTCACCCCTCCACTTT. Its protein product is CASSSQRGNSPLHF.

This chain's CDR3 is CASSPRVGQNTGELFF. The CDR3 DNA is TGTGCCAGCTCACCACGAGTGGGCCAGAACACCGGGGAGCTGTTTTTT. The chain has TRBV18 and TRBJ2-2; no definite D call. V shed 1 base and J shed 1 base, with 10 bases lying between them. Germline CDR1 KGHSH, CDR2 LQKENI. The CDR3 totals 16 residues.

In this sample, this clone turned up once. This rearrangement joins TRBV5-1 to TRBJ2-1; 12 nucleotides align to TRBD1. CDR1 SGHRS and CDR2 YFSETQ come from the germline V gene. This CDR3 is 19 amino acids long. V trimming: 4 bases; J trimming: 2 bases; junction bases outside the gene matches: 13. The CDR3 sequence: CASSPPGQGAYIAYNEQFF. For the CDR3, the DNA is TGCGCCAGCAGCCCTCCGGGACAGGGGGCATATATAGCCTACAATGAGCAGTTCTTC.

The chain carries TRBV10-3 and TRBJ1-3; no clear D gene. The germline gives CDR1 ENHRY, CDR2 SYGVKD. V lost 7 bases and J lost 0, with 1 base in between. The CDR3 has 11 amino acids. CDR3 amino acids: CAINSGNTIYF. DNA of the CDR3: TGTGCCATCAACTCTGGAAACACCATATATTTT.

In this sample, this clone turned up once. The chain combines TRBV5-8 with TRBJ1-2, with 9 positions matching TRBD1. The CDR3 is made up of 16 amino acids. The germline CDR1 and CDR2 sequences are SGHTS and YDEGEE. J gave up 8 bases and V 7 bases, and 18 bases lay outside the gene matches. The CDR3 DNA follows: TGTGCCAGCGCCCCTAAGTGGGGACAGGGTTCTTCCGGCTACACCTTC. It translates to CASAPKWGQGSSGYTF.

The CDR3 loop is CSVERETQYF. For the CDR3, the DNA is TGCAGCGTTGAAAGGGAGACCCAGTACTTC. The V gene is TRBV29-1, the J gene TRBJ2-5; D is uncertain. Germline CDR1 reads SQVTM; CDR2 reads ANQGSEA. V was clipped by 2 bases and J by 5 bases, with 3 bases between them. The CDR3 spans 10 residues.

In its sample, this clone was seen once. The chain combines TRBV6-6 with TRBJ1-1; 10 nucleotides align to TRBD1. Germline lookup yields CDR1 MNHNY and CDR2 SVGAGI (reference sequence). The CDR3 consists of 14 residues. The V segment lost 5 bases and the J segment 4 bases; nucleotides outside the gene matches: 4. CDR3: CASSAGQGTTEAFF. The CDR3 DNA follows: TGTGCCAGCAGTGCGGGACAGGGGACCACTGAAGCTTTCTTT.

Written as DNA, the CDR3 is TGTGCCAGCGGATTCAGAGGTTACAATCAGCCCCAGCATTTT. This encodes CASGFRGYNQPQHF. The genes are TRBV13 and TRBJ1-5, with D uncertain. Trimming stripped 8 bases from V and 3 bases from J, with 14 bases between. The germline CDR1 and CDR2 sequences are PRHDT and FYEKMQ (reference sequence). The CDR3 has 14 residues.

The chain links TRBV18 to TRBJ1-2, with a weak D call TRBD1 (5 bases). The CDR3 sequence is 15 residues long. The ends were cut back, 3 bases at V and 2 bases at J, with 13 bases in the middle. Germline V CDR1 and CDR2: KGHSH, LQKENI. The CDR3 sequence is CASSPEIRQNYGYTF. The CDR3, as DNA: TGTGCCAGCTCACCGGAGATCCGACAGAACTATGGCTACACCTTC.